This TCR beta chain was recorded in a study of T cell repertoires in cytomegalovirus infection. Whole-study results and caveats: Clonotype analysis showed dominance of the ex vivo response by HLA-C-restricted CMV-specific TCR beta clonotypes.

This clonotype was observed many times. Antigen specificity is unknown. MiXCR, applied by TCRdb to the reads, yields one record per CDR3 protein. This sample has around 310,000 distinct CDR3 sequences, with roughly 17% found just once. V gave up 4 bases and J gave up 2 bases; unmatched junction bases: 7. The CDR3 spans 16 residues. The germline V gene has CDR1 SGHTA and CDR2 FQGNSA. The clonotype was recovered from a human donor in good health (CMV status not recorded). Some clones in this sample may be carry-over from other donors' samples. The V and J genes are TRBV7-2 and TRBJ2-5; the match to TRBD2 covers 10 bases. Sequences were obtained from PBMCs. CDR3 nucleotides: TGTGCCAGCAGCTCCGGACTAGCGGCCCATCAAGAGACCCAGTACTTC. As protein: CASSSGLAAHQETQYF.